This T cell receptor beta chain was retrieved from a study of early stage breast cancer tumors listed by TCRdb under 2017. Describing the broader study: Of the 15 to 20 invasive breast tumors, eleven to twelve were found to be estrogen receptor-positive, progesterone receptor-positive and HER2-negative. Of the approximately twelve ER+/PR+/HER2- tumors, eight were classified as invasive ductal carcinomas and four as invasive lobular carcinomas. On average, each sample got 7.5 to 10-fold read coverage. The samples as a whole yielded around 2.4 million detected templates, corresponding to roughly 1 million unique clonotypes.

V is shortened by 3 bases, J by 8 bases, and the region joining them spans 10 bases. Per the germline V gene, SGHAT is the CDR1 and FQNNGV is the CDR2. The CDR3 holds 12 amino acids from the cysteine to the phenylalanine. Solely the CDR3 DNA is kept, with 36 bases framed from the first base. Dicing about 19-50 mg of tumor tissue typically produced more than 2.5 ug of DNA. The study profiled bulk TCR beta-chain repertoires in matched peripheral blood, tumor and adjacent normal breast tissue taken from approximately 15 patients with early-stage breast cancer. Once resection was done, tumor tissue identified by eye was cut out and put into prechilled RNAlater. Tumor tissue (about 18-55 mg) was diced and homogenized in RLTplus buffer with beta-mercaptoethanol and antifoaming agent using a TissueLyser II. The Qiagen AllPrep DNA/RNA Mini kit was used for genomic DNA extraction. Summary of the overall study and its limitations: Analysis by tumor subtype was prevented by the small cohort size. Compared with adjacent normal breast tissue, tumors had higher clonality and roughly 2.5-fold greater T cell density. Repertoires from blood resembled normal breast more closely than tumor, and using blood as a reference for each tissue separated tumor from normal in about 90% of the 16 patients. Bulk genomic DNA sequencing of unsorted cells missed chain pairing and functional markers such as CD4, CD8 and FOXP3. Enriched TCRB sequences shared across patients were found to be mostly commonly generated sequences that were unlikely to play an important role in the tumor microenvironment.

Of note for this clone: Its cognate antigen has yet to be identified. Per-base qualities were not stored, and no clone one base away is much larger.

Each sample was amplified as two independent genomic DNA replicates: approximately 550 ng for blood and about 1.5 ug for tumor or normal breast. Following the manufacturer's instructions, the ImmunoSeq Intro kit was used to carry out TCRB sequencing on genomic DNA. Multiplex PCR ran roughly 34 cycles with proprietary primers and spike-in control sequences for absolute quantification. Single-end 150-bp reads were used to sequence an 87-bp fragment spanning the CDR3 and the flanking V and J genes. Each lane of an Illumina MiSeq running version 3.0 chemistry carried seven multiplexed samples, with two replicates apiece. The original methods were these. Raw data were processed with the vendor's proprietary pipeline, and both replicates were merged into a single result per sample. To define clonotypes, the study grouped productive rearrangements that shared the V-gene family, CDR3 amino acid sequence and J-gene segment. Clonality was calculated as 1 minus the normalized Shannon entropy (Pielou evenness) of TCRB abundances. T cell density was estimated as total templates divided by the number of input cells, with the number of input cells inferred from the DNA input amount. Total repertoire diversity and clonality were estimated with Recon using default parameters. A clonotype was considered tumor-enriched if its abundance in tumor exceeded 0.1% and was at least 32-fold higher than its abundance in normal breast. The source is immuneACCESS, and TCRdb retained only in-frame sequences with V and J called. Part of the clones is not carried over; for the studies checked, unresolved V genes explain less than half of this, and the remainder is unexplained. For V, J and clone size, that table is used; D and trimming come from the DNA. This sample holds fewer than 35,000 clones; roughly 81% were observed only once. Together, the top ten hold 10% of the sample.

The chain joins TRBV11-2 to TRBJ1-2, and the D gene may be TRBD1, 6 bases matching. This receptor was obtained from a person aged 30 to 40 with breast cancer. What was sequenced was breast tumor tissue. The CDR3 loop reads CASSFEGDGYTF. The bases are TGTGCCAGCAGCTTTGAGGGGGACGGCTACACCTTC.